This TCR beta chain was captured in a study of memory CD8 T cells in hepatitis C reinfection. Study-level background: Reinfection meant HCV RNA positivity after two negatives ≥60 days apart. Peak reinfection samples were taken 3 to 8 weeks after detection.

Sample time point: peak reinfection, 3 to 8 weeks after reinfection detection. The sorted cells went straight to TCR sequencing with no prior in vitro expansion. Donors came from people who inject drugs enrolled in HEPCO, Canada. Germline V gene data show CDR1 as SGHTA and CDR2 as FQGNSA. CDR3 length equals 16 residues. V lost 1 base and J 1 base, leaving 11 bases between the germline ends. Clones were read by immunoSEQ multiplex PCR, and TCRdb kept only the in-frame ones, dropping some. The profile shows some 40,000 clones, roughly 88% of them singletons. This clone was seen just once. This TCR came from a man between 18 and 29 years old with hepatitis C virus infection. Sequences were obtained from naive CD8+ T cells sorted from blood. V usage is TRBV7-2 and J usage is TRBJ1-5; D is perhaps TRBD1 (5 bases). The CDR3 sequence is CASSLVGQGSNQPQHF. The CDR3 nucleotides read TGTGCCAGCAGCTTAGTTGGGCAGGGAAGCAATCAGCCCCAGCATTTT.